This is a list of T cell receptor beta chains from one sample in a study of CD8+ T cells in alopecia areata. Clones were read by immunoSEQ multiplex PCR, and TCRdb kept only the in-frame ones, dropping some. The sample lists about 97,000 clones, 41% seen once, with 1% to 1.5% in the top ten. Sequenced material: CD4+ T cells sorted from blood. The receptor source for this set is a human donor with alopecia areata. The CDR3 runs from the conserved cysteine through the conserved F or W. A D gene is named only where the DNA matches it firmly. Only some rows state a clone size, as once, few, many or a class for expanded clones.

d_call,j_call,clone_size,v_call,cdr3_nt,cdr3_aa
-,TRBJ1-2,-,TRBV27,TGTGCCAGCAGTTTTCGTGGGGGCGGCTATGGCTACACCTTC,CASSFRGGGYGYTF
-,TRBJ2-5,-,TRBV30,TGTGCCTGGAGTCGCGACAGGCAAGAGACCCAGTACTTC,CAWSRDRQETQYF
-,TRBJ2-5,-,TRBV23-1,TGCGCCAGCAGTCAGAGACAGTTTTCTCAAGAGACCCAGTACTTC,CASSQRQFSQETQYF
TRBD2,TRBJ2-1,-,TRBV7-2,TGTGCCAGCAGCCCCACCGGGACTAGCGGGTACAATGAGCAGTTCTTC,CASSPTGTSGYNEQFF
-,TRBJ2-7,few,TRBV7-2,TGTGCCAGCAGCAGACCGGGATTAGGGGCCTACGAGCAGTACTTC,CASSRPGLGAYEQYF
-,TRBJ1-5,-,TRBV7-2,TGTGCCAGCAGCGGACAGTATAGCAATCAGCCCCAGCATTTT,CASSGQYSNQPQHF
-,TRBJ1-6,-,TRBV27,TGTGCCAGCAGTTCTTTTTTAGAGGCTTCACCCCTCCACTTT,CASSSFLEASPLHF
-,TRBJ2-7,-,TRBV28,TGTGCCAGCAGTCCCCGTGAGCAGTACTTC,CASSPREQYF
-,TRBJ1-2,-,TRBV6-5,TGTGCCAGCAGTTACTCGTGGTCTGGTGACTATGGCTACACCTTC,CASSYSWSGDYGYTF
-,TRBJ2-2,few,TRBV29-1,TGCAGCGTGGGGGTGGGGAGCGCGAACACCGGGGAGCTGTTTTTT,CSVGVGSANTGELFF
TRBD2,TRBJ2-7,-,TRBV28,TGTGCCACAACTAGCGGGAGGGCTTCCTACGAGCAGTACTTC,CATTSGRASYEQYF
-,TRBJ2-3,-,TRBV5-1,TGCGCCAGCAGCCTCCTAGACTCGCCCAGCACAGATACGCAGTATTTT,CASSLLDSPSTDTQYF
-,TRBJ2-7,-,TRBV9,TGTGCCAGCAGTAAAGGGACGGCCGGACTCCCCTACGAGCAGTACTTC,CASSKGTAGLPYEQYF
-,TRBJ2-1,-,TRBV4-1,TGCGCCAGCAGCCAGGAAGGGGTGAGGGACAATGAGCAGTTCTTC,CASSQEGVRDNEQFF
TRBD1,TRBJ2-2,-,TRBV7-2,TGTGCCAGCAGGCCGACAGGGGTGGGCACCGGGGAGCTGTTTTTT,CASRPTGVGTGELFF
-,TRBJ2-1,-,TRBV20-1,TGCAGTGCTAGACGTACCAATGAGCAGTTCTTC,CSARRTNEQFF
-,TRBJ2-5,few,TRBV29-1,TGCAGCGTTGATGAAGGGGCCCATCAAGAGACCCAGTACTTC,CSVDEGAHQETQYF
TRBD1,TRBJ2-7,once,TRBV5-1,TGCGCCAGCCAATGGACAGGGGATTCCTACGAGCAGTACTTC,CASQWTGDSYEQYF
TRBD2,TRBJ2-3,-,TRBV27,TGTGCCAGCCGGACTAGCGGGACAGATACGCAGTATTTT,CASRTSGTDTQYF
-,TRBJ2-3,-,TRBV10-1,TGCGCCACAAAACCGGGACGTACAAGCACAGATACGCAGTATTTT,CATKPGRTSTDTQYF
TRBD2,TRBJ2-5,few,TRBV5-1,TGCGCCAGCGGGACTAGCGGGAGGGAGACCCAGTACTTC,CASGTSGRETQYF
-,TRBJ1-2,-,TRBV4-1,TGCGCCAGCAGCCAACTCCCCGGGGGGGGCCGCCCCTATGGCTACACCTTC,CASSQLPGGGRPYGYTF
-,TRBJ1-1,-,TRBV10-3,TGTGCCATCAGTGAGCATACAGGGTTTCACACTGAAGCTTTCTTT,CAISEHTGFHTEAFF
-,TRBJ2-1,-,TRBV11-2,TGTGCCAGCAGCGGGGGCGGGAGCTCCTACAATGAGCAGTTCTTC,CASSGGGSSYNEQFF
-,TRBJ2-2,-,TRBV28,TGTGCCAGCAGAAGAAGGGGGTCAGCCGGGGAGCTGTTTTTT,CASRRRGSAGELFF
TRBD1,TRBJ1-2,-,TRBV7-2,TGTGCCAGCAGCTTACCAGACAGGGTGCGAAGCTACACCTTC,CASSLPDRVRSYTF
TRBD2,TRBJ2-1,few,TRBV7-9,TGTGCCAGCAGCGGTCCTAGCGGGTTGGGTCACAATGAGCAGTTCTTC,CASSGPSGLGHNEQFF
-,TRBJ2-5,-,TRBV30,TGTGCCTGGAGTGTAGTCCAGAGGACCCAGTACTTC,CAWSVVQRTQYF